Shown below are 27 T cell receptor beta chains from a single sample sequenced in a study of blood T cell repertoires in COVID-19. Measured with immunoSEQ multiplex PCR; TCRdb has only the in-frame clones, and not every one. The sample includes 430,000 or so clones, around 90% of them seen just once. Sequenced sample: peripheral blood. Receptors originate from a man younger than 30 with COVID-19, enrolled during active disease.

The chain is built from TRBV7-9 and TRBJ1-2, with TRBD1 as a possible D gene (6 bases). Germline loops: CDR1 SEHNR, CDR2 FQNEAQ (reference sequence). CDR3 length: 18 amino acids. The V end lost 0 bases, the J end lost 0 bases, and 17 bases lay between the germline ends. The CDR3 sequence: CASSLAGRGLQPNYGYTF. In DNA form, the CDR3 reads TGTGCCAGCAGCTTAGCAGGGAGGGGGTTGCAGCCTAACTATGGCTACACCTTC.

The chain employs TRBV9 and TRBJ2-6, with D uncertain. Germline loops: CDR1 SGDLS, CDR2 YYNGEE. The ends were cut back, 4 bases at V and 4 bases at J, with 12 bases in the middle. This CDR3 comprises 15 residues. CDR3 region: CASSPRAKGANVLTF. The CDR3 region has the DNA TGTGCCAGCAGCCCGCGCGCTAAAGGGGCCAACGTCCTGACTTTC.

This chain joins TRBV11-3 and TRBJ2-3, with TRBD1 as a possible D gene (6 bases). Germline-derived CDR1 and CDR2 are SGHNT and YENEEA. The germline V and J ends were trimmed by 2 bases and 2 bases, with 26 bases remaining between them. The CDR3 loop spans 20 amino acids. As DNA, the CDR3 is TGTGCCAGCAGCTTAACTCCCCTGGGGGCGGGCGTGGATGCCACAGATACGCAGTATTTT. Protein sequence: CASSLTPLGAGVDATDTQYF.

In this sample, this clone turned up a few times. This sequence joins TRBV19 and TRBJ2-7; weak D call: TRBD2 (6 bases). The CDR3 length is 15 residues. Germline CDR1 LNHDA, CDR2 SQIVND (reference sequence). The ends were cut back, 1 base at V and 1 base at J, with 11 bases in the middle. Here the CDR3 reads CASSIAGSSSYEQYF. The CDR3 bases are TGTGCCAGTAGTATAGCCGGGAGCAGTTCCTACGAGCAGTACTTC.

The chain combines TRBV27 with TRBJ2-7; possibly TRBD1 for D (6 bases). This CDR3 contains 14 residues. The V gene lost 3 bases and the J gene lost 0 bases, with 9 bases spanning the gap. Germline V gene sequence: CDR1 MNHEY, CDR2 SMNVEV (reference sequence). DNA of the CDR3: TGTGCCAGCAGTTTCCAGGGGTTCTCCTACGAGCAGTACTTC. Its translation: CASSFQGFSYEQYF.

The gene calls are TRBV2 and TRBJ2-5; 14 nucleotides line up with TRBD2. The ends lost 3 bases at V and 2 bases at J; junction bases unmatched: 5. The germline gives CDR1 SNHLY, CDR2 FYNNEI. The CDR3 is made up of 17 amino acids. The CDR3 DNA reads TGTGCCAGCAGTGATTCGGGACTAGCGGGGGTGCAAGAGACCCAGTACTTC. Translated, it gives CASSDSGLAGVQETQYF. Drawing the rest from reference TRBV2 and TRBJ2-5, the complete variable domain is EPEVTQTPSHQVTQMGQEVILRCVPISNHLYFYWYRQILGQKVEFLVSFYNNEISEKSEIFDDQFSVERPDGSNFTLKIRSTKLEDSAMYFCASSDSGLAGVQETQYFGPGTRLLVL.

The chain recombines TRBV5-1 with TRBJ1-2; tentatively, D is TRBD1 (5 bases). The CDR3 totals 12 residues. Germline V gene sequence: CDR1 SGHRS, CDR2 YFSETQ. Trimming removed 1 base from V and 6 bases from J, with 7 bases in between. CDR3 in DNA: TGCGCCAGCAGCTTGCTAGGGGATGGCTACACCTTC. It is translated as CASSLLGDGYTF.

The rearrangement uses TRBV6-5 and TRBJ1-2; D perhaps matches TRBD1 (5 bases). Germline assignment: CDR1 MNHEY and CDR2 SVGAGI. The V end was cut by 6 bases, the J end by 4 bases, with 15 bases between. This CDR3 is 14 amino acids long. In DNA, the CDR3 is TGTGCCAGCAGCCCGCAGACAGAACTCTATGGCTACACCTTC. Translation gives CASSPQTELYGYTF.

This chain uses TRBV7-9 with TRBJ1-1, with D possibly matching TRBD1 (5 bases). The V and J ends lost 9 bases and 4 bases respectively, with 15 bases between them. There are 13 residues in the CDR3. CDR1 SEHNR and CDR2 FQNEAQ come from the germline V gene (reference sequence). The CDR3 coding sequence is TGTGCCAGTAAGCGGAGGGGATCCACTGAAGCTTTCTTT. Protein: CASKRRGSTEAFF. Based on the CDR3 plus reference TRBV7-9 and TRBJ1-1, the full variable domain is DTGVSQNPRHKITKRGQNVTFRCDPISEHNRLYWYRQTLGQGPEFLTYFQNEAQLEKSRLLSDRFSAERPKGSFSTLEIQRTEQGDSAMYLCASKRRGSTEAFFGQGTRLTVV.

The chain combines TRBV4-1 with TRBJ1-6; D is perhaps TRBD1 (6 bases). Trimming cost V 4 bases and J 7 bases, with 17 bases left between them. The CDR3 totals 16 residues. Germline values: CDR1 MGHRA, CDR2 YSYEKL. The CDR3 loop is CASSLRDTGRNSPLHF. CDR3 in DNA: TGCGCCAGCAGCCTCCGGGACACCGGACGGAATTCACCCCTCCACTTT.

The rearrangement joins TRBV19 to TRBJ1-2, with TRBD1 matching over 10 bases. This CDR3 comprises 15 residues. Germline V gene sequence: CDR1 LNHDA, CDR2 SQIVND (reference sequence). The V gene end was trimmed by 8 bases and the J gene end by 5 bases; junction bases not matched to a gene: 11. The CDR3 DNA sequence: TGTGCCAGTTCTCCCGGGACAGGGGTGAATTATGGCTACACCTTC. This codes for CASSPGTGVNYGYTF.

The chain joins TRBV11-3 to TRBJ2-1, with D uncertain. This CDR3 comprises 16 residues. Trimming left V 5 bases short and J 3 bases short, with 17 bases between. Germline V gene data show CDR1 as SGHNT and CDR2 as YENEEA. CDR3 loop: CASSPTGSSDYNEQFF. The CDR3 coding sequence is TGTGCCAGCAGCCCGACCGGGTCCTCCGACTACAATGAGCAGTTCTTC.

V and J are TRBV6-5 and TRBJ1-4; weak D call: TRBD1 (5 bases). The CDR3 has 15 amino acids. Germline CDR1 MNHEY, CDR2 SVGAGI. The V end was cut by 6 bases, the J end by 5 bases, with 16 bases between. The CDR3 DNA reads TGTGCCAGCAGCCAGAACCCCGGGGGGAATGAAAAACTGTTTTTT. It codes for CASSQNPGGNEKLFF.

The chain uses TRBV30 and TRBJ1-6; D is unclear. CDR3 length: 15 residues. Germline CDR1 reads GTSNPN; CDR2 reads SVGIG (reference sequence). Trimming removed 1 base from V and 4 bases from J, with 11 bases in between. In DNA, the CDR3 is TGTGCCTGGAGTGGGTCGGCGGGGTATAATTCACCCCTCCACTTT. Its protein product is CAWSGSAGYNSPLHF.

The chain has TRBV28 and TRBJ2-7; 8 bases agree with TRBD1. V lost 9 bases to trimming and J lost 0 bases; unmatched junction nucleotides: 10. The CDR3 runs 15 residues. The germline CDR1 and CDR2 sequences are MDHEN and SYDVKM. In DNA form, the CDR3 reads TGTGCCAGTACTTCAGGGGGCCTTAGCTCCTACGAGCAGTACTTC. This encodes CASTSGGLSSYEQYF.

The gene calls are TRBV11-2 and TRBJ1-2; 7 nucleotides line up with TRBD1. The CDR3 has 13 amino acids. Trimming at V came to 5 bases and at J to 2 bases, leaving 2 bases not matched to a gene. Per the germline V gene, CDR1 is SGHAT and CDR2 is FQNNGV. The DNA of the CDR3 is TGTGCCAGCAGCAGGGACAGCAACTATGGCTACACCTTC. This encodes CASSRDSNYGYTF.

The CDR3: CASSKTGNTEAFF. The DNA for the CDR3 is TGCGCCAGCAGCAAGACTGGGAACACTGAAGCTTTCTTT. V usage is TRBV10-1 and J usage is TRBJ1-1; D is undetermined. CDR1 is WNHNN and CDR2 is SYGVQD in the germline V gene (reference sequence). This CDR3 has 13 residues. Trimming shortened V by 6 bases and J by 1 base, and 9 bases separated the two germline ends.

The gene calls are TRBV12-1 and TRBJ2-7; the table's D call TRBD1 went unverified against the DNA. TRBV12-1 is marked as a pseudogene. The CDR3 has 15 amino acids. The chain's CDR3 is CASSLGQGTTYEQYF. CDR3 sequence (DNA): TGTGCCAGCAGCTTGGGACAGGGAACTACCTACGAGCAGTACTTC.

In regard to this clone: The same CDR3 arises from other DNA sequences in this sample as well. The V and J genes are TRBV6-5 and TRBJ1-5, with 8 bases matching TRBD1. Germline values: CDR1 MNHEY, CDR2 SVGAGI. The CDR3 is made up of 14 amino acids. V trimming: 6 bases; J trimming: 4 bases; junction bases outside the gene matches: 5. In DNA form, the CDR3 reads TGTGCCAGCAGCCCCGACAGGGGTAATCAGCCCCAGCATTTT. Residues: CASSPDRGNQPQHF.

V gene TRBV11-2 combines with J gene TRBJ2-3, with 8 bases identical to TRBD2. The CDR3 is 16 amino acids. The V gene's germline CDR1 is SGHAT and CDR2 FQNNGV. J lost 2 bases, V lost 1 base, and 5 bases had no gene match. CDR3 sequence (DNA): TGTGCCAGCAGCTTAGGGACGGGAGGGTACACAGATACGCAGTATTTT. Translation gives CASSLGTGGYTDTQYF. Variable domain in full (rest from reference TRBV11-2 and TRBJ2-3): EAGVAQSPRYKIIEKRQSVAFWCNPISGHATLYWYQQILGQGPKLLIQFQNNGVVDDSQLPKDRFSAERLKGVDSTLKIQPAKLEDSAVYLCASSLGTGGYTDTQYFGPGTRLTVL.

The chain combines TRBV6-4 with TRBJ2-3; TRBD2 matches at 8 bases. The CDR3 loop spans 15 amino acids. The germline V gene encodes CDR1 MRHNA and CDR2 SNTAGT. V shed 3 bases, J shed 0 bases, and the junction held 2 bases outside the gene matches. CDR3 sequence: CASSERGESTDTQYF. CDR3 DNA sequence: TGTGCCAGCAGTGAGCGGGGGGAGAGCACAGATACGCAGTATTTT.

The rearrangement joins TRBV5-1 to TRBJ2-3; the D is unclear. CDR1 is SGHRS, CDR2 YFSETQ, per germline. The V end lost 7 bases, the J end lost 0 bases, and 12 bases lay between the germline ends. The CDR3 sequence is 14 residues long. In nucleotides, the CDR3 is TGCGCCAGCCAAAATTGGCAGAGCACAGATACGCAGTATTTT. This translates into CASQNWQSTDTQYF.

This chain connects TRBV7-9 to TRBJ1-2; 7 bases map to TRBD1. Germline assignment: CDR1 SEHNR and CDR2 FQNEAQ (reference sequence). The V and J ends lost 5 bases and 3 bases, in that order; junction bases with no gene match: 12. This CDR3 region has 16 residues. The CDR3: CASSRRSYDRDYGYTF. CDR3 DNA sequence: TGTGCCAGCAGCCGCAGAAGCTACGACAGGGACTATGGCTACACCTTC.

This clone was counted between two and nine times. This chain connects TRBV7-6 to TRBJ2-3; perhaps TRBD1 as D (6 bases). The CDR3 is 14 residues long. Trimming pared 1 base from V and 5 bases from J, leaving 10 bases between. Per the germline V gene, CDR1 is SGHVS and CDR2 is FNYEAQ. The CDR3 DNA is TGTGCCAGCAGCTTAGGGGGCAGGGGAGATACGCAGTATTTT. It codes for CASSLGGRGDTQYF.

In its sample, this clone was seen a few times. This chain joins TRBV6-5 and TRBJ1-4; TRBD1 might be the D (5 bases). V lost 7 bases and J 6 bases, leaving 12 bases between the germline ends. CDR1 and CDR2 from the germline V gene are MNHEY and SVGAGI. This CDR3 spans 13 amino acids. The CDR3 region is CASTGGIDEKLFF. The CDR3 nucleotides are TGTGCCAGCACGGGGGGTATTGATGAAAAACTGTTTTTT.

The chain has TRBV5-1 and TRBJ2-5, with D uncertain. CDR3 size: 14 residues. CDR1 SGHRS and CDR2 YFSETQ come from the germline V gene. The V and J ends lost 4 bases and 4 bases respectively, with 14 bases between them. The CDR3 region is CASSPTLDGETQYF. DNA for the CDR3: TGCGCCAGCAGCCCCACCTTAGATGGAGAGACCCAGTACTTC.

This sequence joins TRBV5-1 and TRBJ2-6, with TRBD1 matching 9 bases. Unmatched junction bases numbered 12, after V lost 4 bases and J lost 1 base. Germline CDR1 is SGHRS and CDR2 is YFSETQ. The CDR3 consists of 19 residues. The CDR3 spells CASSQRGTGPGSGANVLTF. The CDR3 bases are TGCGCCAGCAGCCAGAGAGGGACAGGGCCTGGATCTGGGGCCAACGTCCTGACTTTC.